These 27 T cell receptor beta chains share one sample of origin, sequenced in a study of blood T cell repertoires in COVID-19. Clones were sequenced by immunoSEQ multiplex PCR, and TCRdb holds only the in-frame ones, with some missing. The table shows more than 250,000 clones, with 90% occurring only once. Sequenced input: PBMCs or T cells enriched from blood (not recorded which). These TCRs come from a woman under 30 with acute COVID-19.

This chain uses TRBV18 with TRBJ2-7; 10 nucleotides line up with TRBD2. Germline CDR1 reads KGHSH; CDR2 reads LQKENI. The CDR3 extends over 15 amino acids. The J segment lost 6 bases and the V segment lost 3 bases, leaving 8 bases of the junction unmatched. The CDR3 bases are TGTGCCAGCTCACCCGGACTAGCGGAAGTCTCCGAGCAGTACTTC. This gives the protein CASSPGLAEVSEQYF.

V gene TRBV28 combines with J gene TRBJ2-5, with 9 bases matching TRBD1. V was pared by 6 bases and J by 6 bases, with 11 bases of the junction left unmatched. The CDR3 is 15 amino acids. Germline V lookup: CDR1 MDHEN, CDR2 SYDVKM. The CDR3 protein is CASSLRDRVFKTQYF. CDR3 DNA: TGTGCCAGCAGCCTCCGGGACAGGGTGTTTAAGACCCAGTACTTC.

This sequence joins TRBV19 and TRBJ1-2; 8 bases align to TRBD1. CDR1 is LNHDA, CDR2 SQIVND, per germline (reference sequence). The CDR3 runs 13 residues. Trimming cost V 6 bases and J 8 bases; bases outside gene matches: 8. The CDR3 bases are TGTGCCAGTAGCGTGGACAGGGCCCTAGGCTACACCTTC. Protein: CASSVDRALGYTF.

V gene TRBV7-9 combines with J gene TRBJ2-1; D remains ambiguous. The CDR3 is 11 amino acids. The V gene lost 1 base and the J gene lost 9 bases, with 4 bases spanning the gap. Germline V gene sequence: CDR1 SEHNR, CDR2 FQNEAQ (reference sequence). CDR3 nucleotide sequence: TGTGCCAGCAGCTTAGGCGTTGAGCAGTTCTTC. The encoded protein is CASSLGVEQFF.

This chain uses TRBV19 with TRBJ2-1; weak D call: TRBD2 (5 bases). The CDR3 sequence is 14 residues long. The V end lost 5 bases, the J end lost 11 bases, and 19 bases lay between the germline ends. CDR1 and CDR2 (germline): LNHDA, SQIVND (reference sequence). CDR3 in DNA: TGTGCCAGTAGTTTGGGGTCCGGGGTTGGGAAGCAGTTCTTC. This sequence encodes CASSLGSGVGKQFF.

The V and J genes are TRBV30 and TRBJ2-1, with 11 positions matching TRBD2. Germline V gene data show CDR1 as GTSNPN and CDR2 as SVGIG (reference sequence). The CDR3 is 15 residues long. With 3 bases clipped from V and 3 bases from J, the junction kept 4 bases outside the gene matches. The CDR3 bases are TGTGCCTGGAGCCGACTAGCGGGATACTACAATGAGCAGTTCTTC. Its translation is CAWSRLAGYYNEQFF.

This clone was observed once. V usage is TRBV14 and J usage is TRBJ2-1; TRBD2 agrees at 9 bases. V shed 4 bases, J shed 5 bases, and the junction held 9 bases outside the gene matches. The CDR3 has 16 amino acids. CDR1 SGHDN and CDR2 FVKESK come from the germline V gene. The CDR3 DNA is TGTGCCAGCAGCCTAACCGGGACTAGCCAACACAATGAGCAGTTCTTC. As protein: CASSLTGTSQHNEQFF.

The gene calls are TRBV29-1 and TRBJ1-2; 7 bases align to TRBD1. From germline, CDR1 is SQVTM and CDR2 ANQGSEA. This CDR3 spans 13 amino acids. The V segment lost 4 bases and the J segment 5 bases; nucleotides outside the gene matches: 7. CDR3 region: CSVAAGGKYGYTF. The CDR3 nucleotides are TGCAGCGTTGCGGCAGGGGGGAAATATGGCTACACCTTC.

This sequence joins TRBV24-1 and TRBJ1-2; TRBD1 is a possible D gene (5 bases). The germline CDR1 and CDR2 sequences are KGHDR and SFDVKD. The CDR3 consists of 14 residues. Trimming took off 5 bases at V and 2 bases at J, with 11 bases between the two ends. The CDR3 DNA sequence: TGTGCCACCAGTGCCCACGACAGAAACTATGGCTACACCTTC. Amino acid sequence: CATSAHDRNYGYTF.

The V call is TRBV28, the J call TRBJ1-2, with D possibly matching TRBD1 (6 bases). This CDR3 contains 15 residues. The germline gives CDR1 MDHEN, CDR2 SYDVKM. V lost 5 bases and J 5 bases, leaving 18 bases between the germline ends. This chain's CDR3 is CASSISPGTNYGYTF. For the CDR3, the DNA is TGTGCCAGCAGTATCAGTCCCGGGACAAATTATGGCTACACCTTC.

The J gene is TRBJ1-2, the V gene TRBV25-1, with D perhaps TRBD1 (6 bases). The germline gives CDR1 MGHDK, CDR2 SYGVNS. The V end lost 3 bases, the J end lost 4 bases, and 18 bases lay between the germline ends. CDR3 size: 16 residues. DNA of the CDR3: TGTGCCAGCAGTGACCGGAACAGGGAACTCAGCTATGGCTACACCTTC. It specifies CASSDRNRELSYGYTF.

This chain connects TRBV19 to TRBJ2-1, with 11 bases matching TRBD2. The V gene's germline CDR1 is LNHDA and CDR2 SQIVND (reference sequence). The CDR3 has 14 amino acids. Trimming removed 7 bases from V and 4 bases from J; junction bases left unmatched: 3. The CDR3 reads CASTTSGAYNEQFF. Here the CDR3 DNA reads TGTGCCAGTACGACTAGCGGGGCTTACAATGAGCAGTTCTTC.

This chain joins TRBV7-9 and TRBJ2-2; D is unclear. The V gene lost 5 bases and the J gene lost 1 base, with 5 bases spanning the gap. The CDR3 extends over 13 amino acids. CDR1 SEHNR and CDR2 FQNEAQ come from the germline V gene (reference sequence). DNA for the CDR3: TGTGCCAGCAGCGGAGAGAACACCGGGGAGCTGTTTTTT. Amino acids: CASSGENTGELFF.

V usage is TRBV19 and J usage is TRBJ1-4, with D possibly being TRBD1 (5 bases). In germline, CDR1 is LNHDA, CDR2 SQIVND (reference sequence). Deletions cut 5 bases from V and 4 bases from J, with 17 bases between. The CDR3 covers 16 residues. The CDR3 DNA reads as TGTGCCAGTAGTCTCCGACAGTTGGCCATTAATGAAAAACTGTTTTTT. Amino acid sequence: CASSLRQLAINEKLFF.

The chain recombines TRBV6-2 or TRBV6-3 with TRBJ2-1; D perhaps matches TRBD2 (6 bases). CDR3 length equals 13 residues. CDR1 MNHEY and CDR2 SVGEGT come from the germline V gene. Trimming took off 5 bases at V and 9 bases at J, with 14 bases between the two ends. The CDR3 bases are TGTGCCAGCAGTAATATCTTGCGGGGTGAGCAGTTCTTC. Protein product: CASSNILRGEQFF.

The chain uses TRBV27 and TRBJ2-3; no reliable D call. This CDR3 has 16 residues. Germline V gene lookup returns CDR1 MNHEY and CDR2 SMNVEV (reference sequence). The V end lost 2 bases, the J end lost 0 bases, and 12 bases lay between the germline ends. The CDR3 DNA is TGTGCCAGCAGTTTACTACAAGCGACTAGCACAGATACGCAGTATTTT. Protein product: CASSLLQATSTDTQYF.

The rearrangement joins TRBV28 to TRBJ2-3; D call uncertain. The CDR3 has 13 residues. The V end lost 5 bases, the J end lost 2 bases, and 8 bases lay between the germline ends. Looked up from germline, CDR1 is MDHEN and CDR2 is SYDVKM. The CDR3 region is CASSTTSTDTQYF. The DNA of the CDR3 is TGTGCCAGCAGTACGACTTCCACAGATACGCAGTATTTT.

The sample holds one count of this clone. The chain has TRBV11-2 and TRBJ2-1; unclear D gene. The germline V and J ends were trimmed by 3 bases and 0 bases, with 6 bases remaining between them. From germline, CDR1 is SGHAT and CDR2 FQNNGV. The CDR3 has 14 residues. The CDR3 protein is CASSFMSSYNEQFF. The CDR3 nucleotides read TGTGCCAGCAGCTTCATGAGCTCCTACAATGAGCAGTTCTTC.

The chain has TRBV25-1 and TRBJ1-5, with TRBD1 as a possible D gene (6 bases). CDR1 MGHDK and CDR2 SYGVNS come from the germline V gene. The CDR3 has 16 amino acids. The V end was cut by 1 base, the J end by 3 bases, with 13 bases between. The CDR3 region has the DNA TGTGCCAGCAGTGAATCGGGCAGGGGAAACAATCAGCCCCAGCATTTT. Protein product: CASSESGRGNNQPQHF.

The chain carries TRBV18 and TRBJ2-7; TRBD2 matches at 10 bases. In germline, CDR1 is KGHSH, CDR2 LQKENI. V trimming: 2 bases; J trimming: 2 bases; junction bases outside the gene matches: 3. The CDR3 runs 15 residues. CDR3: CASSPNSGRTYEQYF. CDR3 in DNA: TGTGCCAGCTCACCAAATAGCGGGAGGACCTACGAGCAGTACTTC.

The V and J genes are TRBV5-6 and TRBJ2-7; the D gene is possibly TRBD1 (5 bases). V lost 1 base and J 0 bases, leaving 11 bases between the germline ends. CDR1 and CDR2 from the germline V gene are SGHDT and YYEEEE. CDR3 length: 15 amino acids. CDR3 nucleotide sequence: TGTGCCAGCAGCTTGACAGGCGCATCCTCCTACGAGCAGTACTTC. It codes for CASSLTGASSYEQYF.

The rearrangement uses TRBV29-1 and TRBJ2-3, with D possibly TRBD2 on 5 matching bases. Trimming removed 3 bases at V and 4 bases at J, with 11 bases between. The V gene's germline CDR1 is SQVTM and CDR2 ANQGSEA. The CDR3 contains 13 residues. CDR3 sequence (DNA): TGCAGCGTTGAGGACTCCCTACCAGATACGCAGTATTTT. This encodes CSVEDSLPDTQYF.

Details on this clone: At the DNA level, this CDR3 is encoded by other sequences in the same sample as well. The V and J genes are TRBV7-9 and TRBJ2-5, with 11 nucleotides matching TRBD2. The V and J ends lost 1 base and 4 bases, in that order; junction bases with no gene match: 2. CDR3 size: 15 residues. The germline CDR1 and CDR2 sequences are SEHNR and FQNEAQ (reference sequence). The CDR3 DNA sequence: TGTGCCAGCAGCTTAGGCACTAGCGGGAGAGAGACCCAGTACTTC. Protein product: CASSLGTSGRETQYF. The full variable domain, with the rest looked up from reference TRBV7-9 and TRBJ2-5, is DTGVSQNPRHKITKRGQNVTFRCDPISEHNRLYWYRQTLGQGPEFLTYFQNEAQLEKSRLLSDRFSAERPKGSFSTLEIQRTEQGDSAMYLCASSLGTSGRETQYFGPGTRLLVL.

About this clone: Other DNA sequences from this sample encode an identical CDR3 as well. The V gene is TRBV18, the J gene TRBJ2-7; 9 bases fit TRBD2. Germline V gives CDR1 KGHSH, CDR2 LQKENI. The CDR3 consists of 13 residues. V gave up 3 bases and J gave up 6 bases; unmatched junction bases: 3. The CDR3 DNA sequence: TGTGCCAGCTCACCGGGACTAGCAGGCGAGCAGTACTTC. As protein: CASSPGLAGEQYF.

The chain employs TRBV2 and TRBJ1-5; 8 bases are shared with TRBD1. The junction had 12 bases not matched to a gene; V was cut back by 8 bases and J by 0 bases. The CDR3 contains 17 residues. CDR1 is SNHLY and CDR2 is FYNNEI in the germline V gene. The CDR3 DNA reads TGTGCCAGCCGCCCCAGGGGGCGACCCTATAGCAATCAGCCCCAGCATTTT. The encoded protein is CASRPRGRPYSNQPQHF.

V and J are TRBV18 and TRBJ1-6, with D tentatively TRBD1 (5 bases). The CDR3 covers 14 residues. CDR1 is KGHSH and CDR2 is LQKENI in the germline V gene. V was cut by 3 bases and J by 7 bases, with 10 bases left in between. This CDR3 is CASSPQGFNSPLHF. The CDR3 nucleotides are TGTGCCAGCTCACCGCAGGGATTCAATTCACCCCTCCACTTT.

The chain carries TRBV29-1 and TRBJ2-1; 10 nucleotides align to TRBD2. Looked up from germline, CDR1 is SQVTM and CDR2 is ANQGSEA. CDR3 length: 15 amino acids. The V and J ends lost 3 bases and 7 bases, in that order; junction bases with no gene match: 9. DNA of the CDR3: TGCAGCGTTGAGTCTCAGCGGGAGGGCCTTAATGAGCAGTTCTTC. This sequence encodes CSVESQREGLNEQFF.